This is a list of T cell receptor beta chains from one sample in a study of T cell repertoires in cytomegalovirus infection. TCRdb passed the reads through MiXCR, listing each CDR3 protein once. The sample includes 110,000 to 150,000 distinct CDR3 sequences, about 6.5% of them seen just once. The sequencing input was PBMCs. Receptors were obtained from a human donor in good health (CMV status not recorded). Some clones in this sample may be carry-over from other donors' samples. The CDR3 runs from the conserved cysteine through the conserved F or W. D genes are given only for firm matches. Size values are once, few and many counts, or a class for expanded clones, and some rows have none.

many	TRBV7-9	.	TRBJ2-3	15	CASSPTEPVTDTQYF	TGTGCCAGCAGTCCGACGGAGCCGGTCACAGATACGCAGTATTTT
many	TRBV7-3	.	TRBJ2-1	15	CASSSFSRPNNEQFF	TGTGCCAGCAGCTCCTTCTCCAGGCCGAACAATGAGCAGTTCTTC
.	TRBV28	TRBD1	TRBJ1-3	15	CASKGGTGWGNTIYF	TGTGCCAGCAAAGGCGGGACAGGGTGGGGAAACACCATATATTTT
many	TRBV11-2	.	TRBJ2-5	16	CASSQSETSPEETQYF	TGTGCCAGCAGCCAAAGCGAGACCAGCCCGGAGGAGACCCAGTACTTC
few	TRBV11-2	.	TRBJ2-5	15	CASSLVWRGQETQYF	TGTGCCAGCAGCTTAGTCTGGCGGGGACAAGAGACCCAGTACTTC
many	TRBV7-2	.	TRBJ1-2	14	CASSLDAGEVGYTF	TGTGCCAGCAGCTTAGATGCGGGAGAGGTTGGCTACACCTTC
many	TRBV7-2	.	TRBJ2-1	11	CASSRVDEQFF	TGTGCCAGCAGTCGCGTGGATGAGCAGTTCTTC
.	TRBV7-2	.	TRBJ2-7	16	CANSLEVRTRAYERYF	TGTGCCAACAGCTTAGAGGTCAGGACACGGGCCTACGAGCGGTACTTC
many	TRBV7-2	.	TRBJ2-7	14	CASSPIYQGNEQYF	TGTGCCAGCAGCCCCATATACCAGGGAAACGAGCAGTACTTC
many	TRBV6-2/TRBV6-3	TRBD1	TRBJ2-7	14	CASSFGQGPYEQYF	TGTGCCAGCAGTTTCGGACAGGGCCCCTACGAGCAGTACTTC
many	TRBV7-9	TRBD1	TRBJ1-2	17	CASSRTGGNAASYGYTF	TGTGCCAGCAGCCGCACAGGGGGGAACGCGGCTAGCTATGGCTACACCTTC
many	TRBV7-6	.	TRBJ1-2	13	CASSPGQSHGYTF	TGTGCCAGCAGCCCCGGGCAGAGTCATGGCTACACCTTC
few	TRBV5-1	TRBD1	TRBJ1-2	15	CASSLARGPHYGYTF	TGCGCCAGCAGCTTGGCTAGGGGGCCTCACTATGGCTACACCTTC
.	TRBV10-3	TRBD2	TRBJ2-2	17	CAISERLAGGNTGELFF	TGTGCCATCAGTGAGAGGCTAGCGGGGGGCAACACCGGGGAGCTGTTTTTT
many	TRBV10-3	.	TRBJ1-2	14	CAISEPRSAYGYTF	TGTGCCATCAGTGAACCCCGGAGTGCCTATGGCTACACCTTC
many	TRBV7-2	TRBD2	TRBJ2-5	13	CASSSGGLETQYF	TGTGCCAGCAGCTCGGGGGGGCTGGAGACCCAGTACTTC
.	TRBV10-3	.	TRBJ2-3	11	CAITRGDTQYF	TGTGCCATCACGAGAGGTGATACGCAGTATTTT
many	TRBV5-6	TRBD1	TRBJ2-1	15	CASSRQGGTYNEQFF	TGTGCCAGCAGCCGACAGGGTGGGACCTACAATGAGCAGTTCTTC
many	TRBV7-9	.	TRBJ2-1	14	CASSLGPLYNEQFF	TGTGCCAGCAGCTTAGGGCCGCTATACAATGAGCAGTTCTTC
many	TRBV10-3	TRBD2	TRBJ2-7	13	CAISQPGLVEQYF	TGTGCCATCAGTCAACCCGGACTAGTAGAGCAGTACTTC
few	TRBV7-9	.	TRBJ1-1	12	CASTQRAGEAFF	TGTGCCAGCACACAGCGGGCGGGTGAAGCTTTCTTT
.	TRBV20-1	TRBD1	TRBJ2-5	15	CSARQPGQNQETQYF	TGCAGTGCTAGACAACCGGGACAGAACCAAGAGACCCAGTACTTC
.	TRBV15	.	TRBJ2-7	14	CATSRDLELYEQYF	TGTGCCACCAGCAGAGATCTGGAACTCTACGAGCAGTACTTC
many	TRBV7-2	TRBD1	TRBJ2-7	16	CASSLARGTGSYEQYF	TGTGCCAGCAGCTTAGCGAGGGGGACAGGGTCCTACGAGCAGTACTTC
many	TRBV7-2	.	TRBJ1-1	17	CASSRGGTGAENTEAFF	TGTGCCAGCAGCCGGGGGGGGACGGGGGCCGAGAACACTGAAGCTTTCTTT
many	TRBV14	TRBD1	TRBJ2-3	16	CASSQLVGQGADTQYF	TGTGCCAGCAGCCAATTGGTGGGACAGGGCGCAGATACGCAGTATTTT
few	TRBV15	TRBD2	TRBJ2-3	16	CATNFGRRGSTDTQYF	TGTGCCACCAACTTCGGGCGGCGGGGGAGTACAGATACGCAGTATTTT
many	TRBV7-3	TRBD2	TRBJ2-3	16	CASSPPGTSGIEAQYF	TGTGCCAGCAGCCCCCCCGGGACTAGCGGGATCGAGGCGCAGTATTTT
many	TRBV11-2	.	TRBJ1-6	14	CASSVDRYNSPLHF	TGTGCCAGCAGCGTTGACAGATATAATTCACCCCTCCACTTT
many	TRBV3-1	.	TRBJ2-5	15	CASSLRRGSSETQYF	TGTGCCAGCAGCCTTCGGCGGGGTTCCAGCGAGACCCAGTACTTC
many	TRBV12-3/TRBV12-4	.	TRBJ1-2	15	CASSFGPRDDYGYTF	TGTGCCAGCAGTTTCGGTCCCAGGGATGACTATGGCTACACCTTC
many	TRBV7-9	TRBD1	TRBJ2-1	13	CASSVQGFDEQFF	TGTGCCAGCAGCGTACAGGGGTTTGATGAGCAGTTCTTC
few	TRBV18	TRBD1	TRBJ1-1	16	CASSRPGTGSFAEAFF	TGTGCCAGCTCACGACCCGGGACAGGGTCGTTCGCTGAAGCTTTCTTT
few	TRBV28	TRBD1	TRBJ2-7	14	CASRTRDRYYEQYF	TGTGCCAGCAGGACCCGGGACAGGTACTACGAGCAGTACTTC
many	TRBV7-2	.	TRBJ2-7	14	CASSFQVDSYEQYF	TGTGCCAGCAGCTTTCAAGTCGACTCCTACGAGCAGTACTTC
many	TRBV7-2	TRBD1	TRBJ2-7	14	CASRRDRAAYEQYF	TGTGCCAGCAGGAGGGACAGGGCAGCCTACGAGCAGTACTTC
.	TRBV7-2	TRBD1	TRBJ1-2	15	CASSFSTGGVYGYTF	TGTGCCAGCAGCTTTTCGACAGGGGGGGTCTATGGCTACACCTTC
few	TRBV4-3	.	TRBJ1-2	15	CASSQDQGRTYGYTF	TGCGCCAGCAGCCAAGATCAGGGCAGAACTTATGGCTACACCTTC
few	TRBV19	.	TRBJ1-1	17	CASSFDRIGNRNTEAFF	TGTGCCAGTAGTTTCGACAGAATTGGGAACCGGAACACTGAAGCTTTCTTT
few	TRBV14	.	TRBJ1-5	13	CASSQTTAQPQHF	TGTGCCAGCAGTCAGACGACAGCTCAGCCCCAGCATTTT
many	TRBV7-3	.	TRBJ1-1	13	CASSFEGNTEAFF	TGTGCCAGCAGCTTTGAGGGGAACACTGAAGCTTTCTTT
few	TRBV2	TRBD1	TRBJ2-1	15	CASRGTGVSYNEQFF	TGTGCCAGCCGAGGGACAGGGGTATCTTACAATGAGCAGTTCTTC
.	TRBV15	.	TRBJ1-3	17	CATSRDRQGFSGNTIYF	TGTGCCACCAGCAGGGATAGGCAGGGGTTCTCTGGAAACACCATATATTTT
.	TRBV12-3/TRBV12-4	TRBD2	TRBJ2-3	16	CASSMTSGGSTDTQYF	TGTGCCAGCAGCATGACTAGCGGGGGGAGCACAGATACGCAGTATTTT
many	TRBV7-2	.	TRBJ1-5	15	CASSLVWDSNQPQHF	TGTGCCAGCAGCTTAGTATGGGACAGCAATCAGCCCCAGCATTTT
few	TRBV5-4	TRBD2	TRBJ2-7	14	CASSLDSGGGEQYF	TGTGCCAGCAGCTTGGATAGCGGGGGGGGTGAGCAGTACTTC
many	TRBV7-8	TRBD1	TRBJ1-2	17	CASSSKGGQGENYGYTF	TGTGCCAGCAGCTCAAAGGGCGGACAGGGGGAAAACTATGGCTACACCTTC
many	TRBV4-2	.	TRBJ1-4	15	CASSQDEQINEKLFF	TGTGCCAGCAGCCAAGATGAGCAGATTAATGAAAAACTGTTTTTT
many	TRBV12-3/TRBV12-4	TRBD1	TRBJ2-2	16	CASSARTGGITGELFF	TGTGCCAGCAGTGCGAGGACAGGGGGAATCACCGGGGAGCTGTTTTTT
many	TRBV14	.	TRBJ1-1	10	CASSQEEAFF	TGTGCCAGCAGCCAAGAGGAGGCTTTCTTT
many	TRBV5-5	.	TRBJ1-5	14	CASSSGAENQPQHF	TGTGCCAGCAGCTCCGGGGCCGAAAATCAGCCCCAGCATTTT
many	TRBV2	TRBD1	TRBJ1-1	13	CASCGRGGTEAFF	TGTGCCAGCTGTGGCAGGGGGGGCACTGAAGCTTTCTTT
many	TRBV7-2	TRBD1	TRBJ2-7	15	CASSFGTGGSYEQYF	TGTGCCAGCAGCTTTGGGACAGGGGGATCCTACGAGCAGTACTTC
few	TRBV7-9	.	TRBJ2-1	15	CASSLYMSSYNEQFF	TGTGCCAGCAGCTTATATATGAGCTCCTACAATGAGCAGTTCTTC